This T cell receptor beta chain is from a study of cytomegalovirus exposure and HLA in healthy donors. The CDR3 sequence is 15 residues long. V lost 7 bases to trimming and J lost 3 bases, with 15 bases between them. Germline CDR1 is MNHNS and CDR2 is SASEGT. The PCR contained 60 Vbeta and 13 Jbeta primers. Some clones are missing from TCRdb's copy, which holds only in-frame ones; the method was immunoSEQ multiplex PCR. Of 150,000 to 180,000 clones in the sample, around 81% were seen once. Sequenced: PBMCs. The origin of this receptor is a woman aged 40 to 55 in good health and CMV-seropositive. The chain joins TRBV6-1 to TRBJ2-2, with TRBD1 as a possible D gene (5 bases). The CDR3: CASNWAQEHTGELFF. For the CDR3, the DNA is TGTGCCAGCAACTGGGCACAGGAGCACACCGGGGAGCTGTTTTTT.